The text below deals with one T cell receptor (beta chain). This specimen belongs to a study of blood T cell repertoires in COVID-19. Method: immunoSEQ multiplex PCR; TCRdb's copy keeps in-frame clones and lacks some. This table has fewer than 300,000 clones, roughly 84% appearing once. Germline assignment: CDR1 MNHEY and CDR2 SMNVEV (reference sequence). V shed 4 bases and J shed 0 bases, with 6 bases lying between them. The length of the CDR3 is 14 residues. The V and J genes are TRBV27 and TRBJ2-2; no clear D gene. This TCR was sampled from a woman aged 18-29 years with acute or convalescent COVID-19. Sequenced sample: peripheral blood. CDR3 sequence (DNA): TGTGCCAGCAGTTCCACAGCGAACACCGGGGAGCTGTTTTTT. This gives the protein CASSSTANTGELFF.